This T cell receptor beta chain emerged from a study of blood T cell repertoires in COVID-19. Germline CDR1 SQVTM, CDR2 ANQGSEA. The germline V and J ends were trimmed by 1 base and 2 bases, with 8 bases remaining between them. The CDR3 runs to 13 residues. Assay: immunoSEQ multiplex PCR; the TCRdb copy retains only in-frame clones and omits some. The profile shows 25,000 to 35,000 clones, roughly 87% of them singletons. The sample was peripheral blood. The gene calls are TRBV29-1 and TRBJ2-5; D gene ambiguous. The TCR comes from a human donor in a cohort sampled during active COVID-19. The CDR3, as DNA: TGCAGCGTTGAAGCGCGGTCGCAAGAGACCCAGTACTTC. Translated, it gives CSVEARSQETQYF.